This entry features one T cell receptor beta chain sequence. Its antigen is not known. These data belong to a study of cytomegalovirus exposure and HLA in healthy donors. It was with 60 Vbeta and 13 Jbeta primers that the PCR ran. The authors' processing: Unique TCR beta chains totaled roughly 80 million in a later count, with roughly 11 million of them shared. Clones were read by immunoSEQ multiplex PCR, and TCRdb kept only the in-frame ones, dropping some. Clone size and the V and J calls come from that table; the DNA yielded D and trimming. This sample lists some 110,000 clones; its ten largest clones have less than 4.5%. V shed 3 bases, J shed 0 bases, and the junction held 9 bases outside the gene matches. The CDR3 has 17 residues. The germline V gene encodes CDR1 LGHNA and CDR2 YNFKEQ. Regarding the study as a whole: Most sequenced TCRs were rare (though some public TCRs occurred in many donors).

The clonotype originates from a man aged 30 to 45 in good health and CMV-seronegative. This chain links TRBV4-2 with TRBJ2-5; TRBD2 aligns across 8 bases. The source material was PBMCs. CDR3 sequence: CASSQIGSGDYQETQYF. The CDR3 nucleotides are TGTGCCAGCAGCCAGATAGGTAGCGGGGACTACCAAGAGACCCAGTACTTC.